This passage covers 22 T cell receptor beta chains from one sample sequenced in a study of Tregs in tolerant kidney transplant recipients. Sequencing used immunoSEQ multiplex PCR; TCRdb keeps in-frame clones, though not all of them. Here the sample table reports roughly 48,000 clones. The specimen was CD4+ T cells from blood, collected before the transplant. These receptors all stem from a human donor who received a combined kidney and bone marrow transplant.

On this clone: The read finishes 3 residues shy of the CDR3 end, and the germline J gene is used to complete it. The chain couples TRBV18 to TRBJ1-4, with 8 bases aligning to TRBD1. The V gene's germline CDR1 is KGHSH and CDR2 LQKENI. The junction had 10 bases not matched to a gene; V was cut back by 6 bases and J by 7 bases. The CDR3 has 15 amino acids. Partial CDR3 DNA: TGTGCCAGCTCCCCGGGGACAGGTGCAGCTGAAAAA. Translating gives CASSPGTGAAEK. The whole CDR3 is CASSPGTGAAEKLFF. Full variable domain (outside the CDR3, taken from reference TRBV18 and TRBJ1-4): NAGVMQNPRHLVRRRGQEARLRCSPMKGHSHVYWYRQLPEEGLKFMVYLQKENIIDESGMPKERFSAEFPKEGPSILRIQQVVRGDSAAYFCASSPGTGAAEKLFFGSGTQLSVL.

Notes on this clone: The missing CDR3 end, 3 residues past where the read stops, is filled in from the germline J gene. J is TRBJ2-3 and V is TRBV7-8; no reliable D call. Trimming left V 5 bases short and J 6 bases short, with 21 bases between. The CDR3 runs to 16 residues. Germline assignment: CDR1 SGHVS and CDR2 FQNEAQ. This CDR3 reads CASSRPGLQKSDTQYF. The CDR3 DNA, read in part, is TGTGCCAGCAGCCGCCCGGGTCTCCAGAAATCGGATACG. Variable domain in full (rest from reference TRBV7-8 and TRBJ2-3): GAGVSQSPRYKVAKRGQDVALRCDPISGHVSLFWYQQALGQGPEFLTYFQNEAQLDKSGLPSDRFFAERPEGSVSTLKIQRTQQEDSAVYLCASSRPGLQKSDTQYFGPGTRLTVL.

To note about this clone: Sequencing ends 3 residues short of the CDR3 end; the germline J gene provides the rest. This chain joins TRBV11-2 and TRBJ1-5; unclear D gene. The CDR3 covers 12 residues. V was cut by 3 bases and J by 7 bases, with 7 bases left in between. CDR1 and CDR2 from the germline V gene are SGHAT and FQNNGV. CDR3: CASSLEGQPQHF. Partial CDR3 DNA: TGTGCCAGCAGCTTGGAGGGCCAGCCC.

Concerning this clone itself: The sequence runs out 3 residues before the end of the CDR3; the remainder is reconstructed from the germline J gene. This chain uses TRBV6-2 or TRBV6-3 with TRBJ2-3, with TRBD2 identical over 8 bases. The CDR3 loop spans 13 amino acids. Per germline, CDR1 MNHEY and CDR2 SVGEGT. With 6 bases clipped from V and 5 bases from J, the junction kept 4 bases outside the gene matches. The chain's CDR3 is CASSFLAGDTQYF. Incomplete CDR3 DNA: TGTGCCAGCAGCTTCCTAGCGGGAGATACG.

As regards this clone: The read terminates 3 residues ahead of where the CDR3 ends, so the germline J gene completes it. The chain has TRBV5-1 and TRBJ2-7, with 8 bases fitting TRBD1. Germline CDR1 reads SGHRS; CDR2 reads YFSETQ. This CDR3 comprises 12 residues. The junction had 5 bases not matched to a gene; V was cut back by 7 bases and J by 5 bases. The sequenced part of the CDR3 DNA is TGCGCCAGCGGACAGGGAGTCCACGAG. Residues: CASGQGVHE. The whole CDR3 sequence reads CASGQGVHEQYF. Using reference TRBV5-1 and TRBJ2-7 for the parts outside the CDR3, the full variable domain is KAGVTQTPRYLIKTRGQQVTLSCSPISGHRSVSWYQQTPGQGLQFLFEYFSETQRNKGNFPGRFSGRQFSNSRSEMNVSTLELGDSALYLCASGQGVHEQYFGPGTRLTVT.

On this clone: The missing CDR3 end, 3 residues past where the read stops, is filled in from the germline J gene. The chain carries TRBV7-9 and TRBJ2-1; 7 nucleotides align to TRBD1. The CDR3 consists of 15 residues. V lost 7 bases to trimming and J lost 4 bases; unmatched junction nucleotides: 10. Germline assignment: CDR1 SEHNR and CDR2 FQNEAQ (reference sequence). The part of the CDR3 DNA that was read is TGTGCCAGCACCCGCGACAGGGCAATGTACAATGAG. Its translation: CASTRDRAMYNE. The CDR3 in its entirety is CASTRDRAMYNEQFF.

CDR3 residues: CASSLVAGGLDNVGNEKLFF. The sequenced CDR3 bases are TGCGCCAGCAGCTTGGTGGCAGGGGGCTTAGACAACGTTGGTAATGAAAAA. This chain joins TRBV5-1 and TRBJ1-4; TRBD1 agrees at 8 bases. The read terminates 3 residues ahead of where the CDR3 ends, so the germline J gene completes it. The germline gives CDR1 SGHRS, CDR2 YFSETQ. Trimming took 0 bases from V and 4 from J; bases not matched to a gene: 17. This CDR3 region has 20 residues.

CDR3 region: CASSYTLNTEAFF. The part of the CDR3 DNA that was read is TGTGCCAGCAGCTACACCCTGAACACTGAA. This chain links TRBV7-2 with TRBJ1-1; no clear D. The DNA ends 3 residues before the CDR3 does, and the rest of the CDR3 is filled in from the germline J gene. The germline V gene encodes CDR1 SGHTA and CDR2 FQGNSA. Deletions cut 4 bases from V and 0 bases from J, with 6 bases between. This CDR3 comprises 13 residues.

Worth noting for this clone: The CDR3 end falls 3 residues outside the read, so it is completed with the germline J gene. J is TRBJ2-1 and V is TRBV19; 10 nucleotides align to TRBD2. Germline V gene sequence: CDR1 LNHDA, CDR2 SQIVND (reference sequence). The CDR3 contains 17 residues. Germline trimming cut 1 base from V and 1 base from J; bases unmatched to any gene: 4. CDR3 residues: CASSIGAGGASYNEQFF. CDR3 bases read: TGTGCCAGTAGTATAGGAGCGGGAGGGGCTTCCTACAATGAG.

Comment on this clone: Coverage ceases 3 residues before the CDR3 finishes, and the germline J gene fills in the end. V and J are TRBV20-1 and TRBJ2-2; TRBD2 matches 12 bases. CDR3 length equals 15 residues. Germline assignment: CDR1 DFQATT and CDR2 SNEGSKA (reference sequence). After removal of 5 bases from V and 5 bases from J, the junction contained 6 bases not matched to a gene. The CDR3 sequence: CSAYGTSGSTGELFF. The sequenced CDR3 bases are TGCAGTGCTTATGGGACTAGCGGGTCGACCGGGGAG.

About this clone itself: The read stops 3 residues short of the end of the CDR3; the missing end is completed from the germline J gene. The gene calls are TRBV19 and TRBJ2-3, with 8 bases fitting TRBD1. After removal of 5 bases from V and 1 base from J, the junction contained 8 bases not matched to a gene. CDR1 and CDR2 (germline): LNHDA, SQIVND (reference sequence). This CDR3 spans 16 amino acids. The CDR3 here is CASSPRQGFGTDTQYF. Partial CDR3 DNA: TGTGCCAGTAGTCCCCGACAGGGGTTTGGCACAGATACG.

Of note for this clone: The read is 3 residues too short to cover the CDR3 end, so that end is filled in from the germline J gene. The chain recombines TRBV7-2 with TRBJ2-7, with 9 bases matching TRBD2. The CDR3 consists of 15 residues. V dropped 5 bases and J dropped 0; count of bases not matched to a gene: 5. From germline, CDR1 is SGHTA and CDR2 FQGNSA. The covered CDR3 bases are TGTGCCAGCAGCCCACCGGGACTAGCCTCCTACGAG. This codes for CASSPPGLASYE. The whole CDR3 reads CASSPPGLASYEQYF.

Comments on this clone: The read ends 3 residues early relative to the CDR3; the germline J gene fills the gap. The V call is TRBV5-1, the J call TRBJ2-1; TRBD2 matches 15 bases. V was clipped by 2 bases and J by 5 bases; unmatched bases: 5. CDR3 length equals 17 residues. The germline gives CDR1 SGHRS, CDR2 YFSETQ. CDR3 loop: CASSLRGLAGGNNEQFF. The CDR3 bases that were read are TGCGCCAGCAGCTTACGAGGACTAGCGGGAGGGAACAATGAG.

Worth noting for this clone: The CDR3 end lies 3 residues beyond the end of the read and is filled in from the germline J gene. This rearrangement joins TRBV7-2 to TRBJ1-1; D remains unclear. Deletions cut 4 bases from V and 0 bases from J, with 12 bases between. Germline CDR1 and CDR2: SGHTA and FQGNSA. CDR3 length equals 15 residues. The part of the CDR3 DNA that was read is TGTGCCAGCAGCTCGACGGCAGGAGTGAACACTGAA. It translates to CASSSTAGVNTE. In full, the CDR3 reads CASSSTAGVNTEAFF.

Concerning this clone itself: Read sequence stops 3 residues before the CDR3 end, and the germline J gene provides the missing end. The V call is TRBV5-1, the J call TRBJ2-7; D is uncertain. V lost 0 bases to trimming and J lost 2 bases, with 12 bases between them. This CDR3 has 15 amino acids. Per the germline V gene, CDR1 is SGHRS and CDR2 is YFSETQ. Partial CDR3 DNA: TGCGCCAGCAGCTTGGAGGGTGGGCAGACCTACGAG. Protein product: CASSLEGGQTYE. The complete CDR3 protein is CASSLEGGQTYEQYF.

Comment on this clone: The missing CDR3 end, 3 residues past where the read stops, is filled in from the germline J gene. The J gene is TRBJ2-1, the V gene TRBV29-1; TRBD2 agrees at 9 bases. J gave up 6 bases and V 0 bases, and 9 bases lay outside the gene matches. Germline V gene data show CDR1 as SQVTM and CDR2 as ANQGSEA. The CDR3 is 16 amino acids. Here the CDR3 reads CSVEELRTSVANEQFF. The covered CDR3 bases are TGCAGCGTTGAAGAGTTAAGGACTAGCGTTGCCAATGAG.

In regard to this clone: The DNA ends 3 residues before the CDR3 does, and the rest of the CDR3 is filled in from the germline J gene. V is TRBV4-1 and J is TRBJ1-4; 7 positions agree with TRBD1. Germline trimming cut 2 bases from V and 6 bases from J; bases unmatched to any gene: 6. Germline V lookup: CDR1 MGHRA, CDR2 YSYEKL. There are 15 residues in the CDR3. The CDR3 loop is CASSQLWQGDEKLFF. Partial CDR3 DNA: TGCGCCAGCAGCCAACTCTGGCAGGGGGATGAAAAA.

Details on this clone: Read coverage stops 3 residues before the CDR3 terminus; the germline J gene supplies the remainder. This sequence joins TRBV30 and TRBJ2-1; TRBD2 matches 12 bases. The CDR3 loop spans 14 amino acids. Germline V gives CDR1 GTSNPN, CDR2 SVGIG (reference sequence). The V and J ends lost 4 bases and 9 bases, in that order; junction bases with no gene match: 7. Partial CDR3 DNA: TGTGCCTGGATGACTAGCGGGAGTTCCGGTGAG. It specifies CAWMTSGSSGE. The entire CDR3 is CAWMTSGSSGEQFF.

For this clone: The CDR3 extends 3 residues past the end of the read, so its final part is completed from the germline J gene. The V and J genes are TRBV2 and TRBJ1-1, with D perhaps matching TRBD1 (5 bases). CDR1 is SNHLY, CDR2 FYNNEI, per germline. The CDR3 length is 13 residues. V dropped 7 bases and J dropped 1 base, with 10 bases sitting between them. Partial CDR3 DNA: TGTGCCAGCATAATTAGGGGGAACACTGAA. Amino acid sequence: CASIIRGNTE. The whole CDR3 is CASIIRGNTEAFF.

Notes on this clone: From the germline J gene comes the end of the CDR3, since the read stops 3 residues before it. The gene calls are TRBV6-1 and TRBJ2-7; D gene ambiguous. The ends were cut back, 1 base at V and 2 bases at J, with 9 bases in the middle. In germline, CDR1 is MNHNS, CDR2 SASEGT. The CDR3 contains 14 residues. The CDR3 protein is CASSEGAVAYEQYF. Partial CDR3 DNA: TGTGCCAGCAGTGAAGGCGCTGTGGCCTACGAG.

A remark on this clone: The read stops 3 residues short of the end of the CDR3; the missing end is completed from the germline J gene. The chain uses TRBV7-9 and TRBJ1-4; 9 nucleotides agree with TRBD1. Looked up from germline, CDR1 is SEHNR and CDR2 is FQNEAQ (reference sequence). With 4 bases clipped from V and 8 bases from J, the junction kept 5 bases outside the gene matches. CDR3 size: 14 residues. The CDR3 loop reads CASSWTGVGEKLFF. Partial CDR3 DNA: TGTGCCAGCAGCTGGACAGGGGTAGGAGAAAAA.

Note on this clone: Coverage ceases 3 residues before the CDR3 finishes, and the germline J gene fills in the end. The V and J genes are TRBV19 and TRBJ1-5, with TRBD1 identical over 7 bases. This CDR3 spans 14 amino acids. Germline loops: CDR1 LNHDA, CDR2 SQIVND (reference sequence). V trimming: 6 bases; J trimming: 6 bases; junction bases outside the gene matches: 8. Partial CDR3 DNA: TGTGCCAGTAGCAAAACAGGGGCGGCTCAGCCC. Amino acid sequence: CASSKTGAAQP. The full CDR3 protein is CASSKTGAAQPQHF.